Described below is a single TCR beta chain sequence and its context. The sample belongs to a study of PD-1 blockade in mismatch repair-deficient tumors. TCRdb's copy holds only in-frame clones and misses some; the assay was immunoSEQ multiplex PCR. The sample has about 49,000 clones, around 77% seen once. Germline V gene sequence: CDR1 MGHRA, CDR2 YSYEKL. The CDR3 runs to 14 residues. V was shortened by 1 base and J by 0 bases, with 4 bases between the two germline ends. Sequencing was performed on PBMCs, taken before pembrolizumab treatment. This TCR was recovered from an adult with mismatch repair-deficient cancer. The V call is TRBV4-1, the J call TRBJ1-3, with D unclear. For the CDR3, the DNA is TGCGCCAGCAGCCAAGGGCACTCTGGAAACACCATATATTTT. Translation gives CASSQGHSGNTIYF.